This note documents a single T cell receptor (beta chain) sequence. Its antigen remains unidentified. Recipients received nonmyeloablative bone marrow transplants from related graft donors, with transient mixed chimerism. Thawed PBMCs were FACS-sorted into unstimulated CD4+CD25+CD127- regulatory T cells, CD4+CD25- non-regulatory cells, CD4 and CD8 cells. Trimming left V 4 bases short and J 2 bases short, with 6 bases between. The CDR3 is made up of 12 amino acids. In germline, CDR1 is SGHNT, CDR2 YYREEE (reference sequence). The data derive from a study of Tregs in tolerant kidney transplant recipients. Whole-study findings and limits: Biological reproducibility was not directly addressed in this study. Tolerant patients' donor-specific Tregs expanded beyond overall Tregs, suggesting antigen-driven growth. Validation in larger populations is needed because few patients were studied.

Repertoires were generated with immunoSEQ multiplex PCR, while TCRdb's copy carries only in-frame clones and drops some. The table includes 20,000 to 25,000 clones, roughly 80% detected once. Sequences were derived from CD8+ T cells from blood (PBMCs), sampled 6 months after the transplant. The receptor was isolated from a human patient who received a combined kidney and bone marrow transplant. Some T cells may be the graft donor's. V is TRBV5-4 and J is TRBJ2-5; tentatively, D is TRBD2 (5 bases). The CDR3 nucleotides read TGTGCCAGCAGCGGGAGTCAAGAGACCCAGTACTTC. This codes for CASSGSQETQYF.